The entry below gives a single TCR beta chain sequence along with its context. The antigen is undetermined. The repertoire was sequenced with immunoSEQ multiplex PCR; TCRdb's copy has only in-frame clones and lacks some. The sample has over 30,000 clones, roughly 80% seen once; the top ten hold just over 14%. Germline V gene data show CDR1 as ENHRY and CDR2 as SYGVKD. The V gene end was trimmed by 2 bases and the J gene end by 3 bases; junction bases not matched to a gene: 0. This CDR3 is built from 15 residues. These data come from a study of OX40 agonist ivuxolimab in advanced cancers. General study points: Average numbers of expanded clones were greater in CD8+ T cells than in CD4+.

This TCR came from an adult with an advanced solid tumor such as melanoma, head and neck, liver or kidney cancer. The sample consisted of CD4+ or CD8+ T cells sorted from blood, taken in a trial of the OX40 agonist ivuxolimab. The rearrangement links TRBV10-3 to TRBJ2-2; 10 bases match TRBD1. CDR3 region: CAISEGQGDTGELFF. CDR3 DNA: TGTGCCATCAGTGAGGGACAGGGGGACACCGGGGAGCTGTTTTTT.